Listed here are 11 T cell receptor beta chains from one sample, sequenced in a study of blood T cells in healthy people across ages. The use of a sample-barcoded 5' primer and a J-beta primer mix characterized a second PCR of roughly 7 to 12 cycles. One entry per CDR3 protein, called by TCRdb with MiXCR from the 5' RACE reads. The table records around 1.5 million distinct CDR3 sequences, about 32% of them present only once. Sequencing was done on a sample of blood. The receptors here all came from a woman aged 25 to 45 in good health.

This clonotype was recorded a few times. This chain's CDR3 is CASSWAGGTYEQYF. CDR3 in DNA: TGTGCCAGCAGTTGGGCGGGAGGTACCTACGAGCAGTACTTC. V gene TRBV27 combines with J gene TRBJ2-7, with TRBD2 matching over 8 bases. This CDR3 contains 14 residues. Germline trimming cut 4 bases from V and 2 bases from J; bases unmatched to any gene: 4. Germline CDR1 reads MNHEY; CDR2 reads SMNVEV (reference sequence).

Details on this clonotype: A single base separates this from a much larger clone, so it may be a read error. This sequence joins TRBV29-1 and TRBJ1-2; 8 positions match TRBD1. J gave up 6 bases and V 3 bases, and 12 bases lay outside the gene matches. Per germline, CDR1 SQVTM and CDR2 ANQGSEA. This CDR3 region has 15 residues. In nucleotides, the CDR3 is TGCAGCGTTGACATCCCCGGGACAGGAGACAATGGCTACACCTTC. This sequence encodes CSVDIPGTGDNGYTF. The full variable domain, in which reference TRBV29-1 and TRBJ1-2 provide the parts outside the CDR3, is SAVISQKPSRDICQRGTSLTIQCQVDSQVTMMFWYRQQPGQSLTLIATANQGSEATYESGFVIDKFPISRPNLTFSTLTVSNMSPEDSSIYLCSVDIPGTGDNGYTFGSGTRLTVV.

This clonotype was picked up a small number of times. The chain employs TRBV10-3 and TRBJ2-1; possible D gene TRBD2, 5 bases. The J call may be wrong; the DNA end is better matched by TRBJ2-7. The CDR3 is 14 residues long. The germline gives CDR1 ENHRY, CDR2 SYGVKD. Here the CDR3 DNA reads TGTGCCACTCGCCCGGGGAGCTCCTACAATGAGCAGTACTTC. This encodes CATRPGSSYNEQYF.

The chain uses TRBV5-1 and TRBJ2-7; TRBD1 might be the D (6 bases). Germline V lookup: CDR1 SGHRS, CDR2 YFSETQ. Trimming took off 4 bases at V and 6 bases at J, with 17 bases between the two ends. The length of the CDR3 is 14 residues. Here the CDR3 reads CASSKPGQMTEQYF. The DNA for the CDR3 is TGCGCCAGCAGCAAACCGGGACAAATGACCGAGCAGTACTTC.

The rearrangement joins TRBV7-2 to TRBJ1-1; D unclear. The V and J ends lost 5 bases and 4 bases respectively, with 14 bases between them. The CDR3 totals 14 residues. Germline-derived CDR1 and CDR2 are SGHTA and FQGNSA. The CDR3: CASSERLMSTEAFF. CDR3 in DNA: TGTGCCAGCAGCGAGCGGCTGATGAGCACTGAAGCTTTCTTT.

A note on this clonotype: Because the CDR3 is missing its conserved closing phenylalanine or tryptophan, this is likely a read error. V usage is TRBV20-1 and J usage is TRBJ2-1, with 12 bases fitting TRBD2. Per the germline V gene, CDR1 is DFQATT and CDR2 is SNEGSKA (reference sequence). The ends lost 6 bases at V and 6 bases at J; junction bases unmatched: 6. The CDR3 extends over 14 amino acids. CDR3 nucleotides: TGCAGTGCCCTCTCTAGCGGGAGGGCCAATGAGCAGTTCGTC. It yields the protein CSALSSGRANEQFV.

This clonotype showed up just a few times. This rearrangement joins TRBV29-1 to TRBJ1-6, with 7 bases identical to TRBD1. This CDR3 is 14 amino acids long. Germline V CDR1 and CDR2: SQVTM, ANQGSEA. With V trimmed by 5 bases and J by 5 bases, 6 bases remained unmatched. As DNA, the CDR3 is TGCAGCGTTAAAACAGGGGCCAATAATTCACCCCTCCACTTT. Translated, it gives CSVKTGANNSPLHF.

This clonotype was seen a few times. V gene TRBV20-1 combines with J gene TRBJ2-1; a possible D gene is TRBD2 (6 bases). V gave up 1 base and J gave up 3 bases, with 19 bases separating them. Germline lookup yields CDR1 DFQATT and CDR2 SNEGSKA (reference sequence). This CDR3 has 17 amino acids. The CDR3 DNA sequence: TGCAGTGCTAGAGCCTCGCGCGGGGAGTATAGCTACAATGAGCAGTTCTTC. Translation: CSARASRGEYSYNEQFF.

This clonotype has more than one count but fewer than ten. The chain recombines TRBV27 with TRBJ1-1; TRBD1 matches 9 bases. Germline V gene sequence: CDR1 MNHEY, CDR2 SMNVEV (reference sequence). Trimming cost V 3 bases and J 12 bases; bases outside gene matches: 11. This CDR3 has 14 residues. This CDR3 is CASSFPGQGTTPFF. The CDR3 DNA sequence: TGTGCCAGCAGTTTCCCGGGACAGGGAACAACGCCTTTCTTT.

This clonotype was seen only a few times. The genes are TRBV7-2 and TRBJ2-3; a possible D gene is TRBD2 (5 bases). There are 15 residues in the CDR3. The V gene lost 2 bases and the J gene lost 4 bases, with 13 bases spanning the gap. The germline V gene has CDR1 SGHTA and CDR2 FQGNSA. Here the CDR3 reads CASSLSPLAPDTQYF. The CDR3 nucleotides read TGTGCCAGCAGCTTAAGTCCCCTAGCTCCAGATACGCAGTATTTT.

This clonotype appeared many times. This chain links TRBV4-1 with TRBJ2-4; TRBD2 matches 12 bases. This CDR3 has 17 residues. The germline gives CDR1 MGHRA, CDR2 YSYEKL. J lost 12 bases, V lost 3 bases, and 15 bases had no gene match. The CDR3 sequence: CASSHWTSGAGGSAQYF. For the CDR3, the DNA is TGCGCCAGCAGCCACTGGACTAGCGGGGCCGGGGGTAGCGCTCAGTACTTC.